This is a list of T cell receptor beta chains from one sample in a study of radiation and T cells in renal cell carcinoma. The protocol was immunoSEQ multiplex PCR, while the TCRdb copy is restricted to in-frame clones and leaves out a portion. In the table there are more than 15,000 clones, 55% to 60% of which are singletons. The sequences come from tumor tissue, collected from a patient whose treatment was nephrectomy without radiotherapy. These receptors were obtained from a man aged 45 to 65 with renal cell carcinoma. Both conserved end residues are part of each CDR3. The D gene is left open where the match is weak. Expanded clones are given a class, and other clones once, few, many or no size at all.

v_call	d_call	cdr3_length	j_call	clone_size	cdr3_nt	cdr3_aa
TRBV5-1	TRBD1	15	TRBJ2-7	-	TGCGCCAGCAGCCGAGGGGGTACAGGGGCCCACGAGCAGTACTTC	CASSRGGTGAHEQYF
TRBV6-1	-	12	TRBJ2-7	few	TGTGCCAGCAGTGACTTTGGGGACGAGCAGTACTTC	CASSDFGDEQYF
TRBV9	-	14	TRBJ1-2	few	TGTGCCAGCAGGGCCTCGGGGGCAGTTTATGGCTACACCTTC	CASRASGAVYGYTF
TRBV11-2	-	14	TRBJ2-2	-	TGTGCCAGCAGCCCCGACACCACCACCGGGGAGCTGTTTTTT	CASSPDTTTGELFF
TRBV6-6	-	14	TRBJ1-5	few	TGTGCCAGCAGAGTAGACAGCGGCAATCAGCCCCAGCATTTT	CASRVDSGNQPQHF
TRBV6-5	-	14	TRBJ2-2	once	TGTGCCATCAGTGACAACTTCTACACCGGGGAGCTGTTTTTT	CAISDNFYTGELFF
TRBV4-1	-	13	TRBJ2-6	-	TGCGCCAGCAGCCAACGGGGAACCTTGCTCCTGACTTTC	CASSQRGTLLLTF
TRBV5-4	-	17	TRBJ2-2	-	TGTGCCAGCAGCTCGGACAGAAAAGAACTTTCCACCGGGGAGCTGTTTTTT	CASSSDRKELSTGELFF
TRBV6-5	-	13	TRBJ2-7	-	TGTGCCAGCAGTTACTCTAGGGGCGGCGGGCAGTACTTC	CASSYSRGGGQYF
TRBV5-4	TRBD2	15	TRBJ2-5	-	TGTGCCAGCAGCTCCAAGCGGGGGGGCGGGGAGACCCAGTACTTC	CASSSKRGGGETQYF
TRBV6-6	TRBD1	15	TRBJ1-2	-	TGTGCCAGCAGTTCTAACAGGGGATCTAACTATGGCTACACCTTC	CASSSNRGSNYGYTF
TRBV5-6	-	12	TRBJ2-2	-	TGTGCCAGCAGCGTGAACACCGGGGAGCTGTTTTTT	CASSVNTGELFF
TRBV14	-	13	TRBJ2-7	-	TGTGCCAGCAGCCTTACAGGGAACCACGAGCAGTACTTC	CASSLTGNHEQYF
TRBV5-4	-	16	TRBJ1-6	once	TGTGCCAGCAGCAACCCGGACAGCTCCTATAATTCACCCCTCCACTTT	CASSNPDSSYNSPLHF
TRBV27	TRBD1	14	TRBJ2-7	-	TGTGCCAGCAGTTTAAACAGGGGGTCCTACGAGCAGTACTTC	CASSLNRGSYEQYF
TRBV7-5	-	15	TRBJ2-7	once	TGTGTCAGAAGCTTAGAAACAGGGAGGAGATACGAGCAGTACTTC	CVRSLETGRRYEQYF
TRBV4-1	-	16	TRBJ2-3	-	TGCGCCAGCAGCCAAGCCTTAGCGGCTAGCACAGATACGCAGTATTTT	CASSQALAASTDTQYF
TRBV13	TRBD2	17	TRBJ2-1	few	TGTGCCAGCAGCTTAGCCAAGGGACTAGCGGGAGGGGGCGAGCAGTTCTTC	CASSLAKGLAGGGEQFF
TRBV4-1	-	13	TRBJ2-7	-	TGCGCCAGCAGCGCTCAGGATTTATACGAGCAGTACTTC	CASSAQDLYEQYF
TRBV4-1	TRBD1	14	TRBJ1-5	once	TGCGCCAGCAGCCATACAGGGGCCAATCAGCCCCAGCATTTT	CASSHTGANQPQHF
TRBV25-1	TRBD1	16	TRBJ2-5	-	TGTGCCAGCAGTGAGACAGGGGGAGTATGGTTGGAGACCCAGTACTTC	CASSETGGVWLETQYF
TRBV5-1	-	15	TRBJ2-3	-	TGCGCCAGCAGCTCATCGGGAGCTGACACAGATACGCAGTATTTT	CASSSSGADTDTQYF
TRBV4-2	TRBD2	15	TRBJ2-1	few	TGTGCCAGCAGCCGACTAGCGGGAGGAGGCGATGAGCAGTTCTTC	CASSRLAGGGDEQFF
TRBV25-1	TRBD2	14	TRBJ2-2	-	TGTGCCAGCCGGGGGCTAGCGGGCCGCGGGGAGCTGTTTTTT	CASRGLAGRGELFF
TRBV6-1	-	13	TRBJ1-3	-	TGTGCCAGCAGCCTGGACCTTGGAAACACCATATATTTT	CASSLDLGNTIYF
TRBV30	-	14	TRBJ1-1	few	TGTGCCTGCCAGCAGGGACTTCGGAACACTGAAGCTTTCTTT	CACQQGLRNTEAFF
TRBV7-9	-	14	TRBJ1-2	few	TGTGCCAGCAGCTTAGGGACAACCAACTATGGCTACACCTTC	CASSLGTTNYGYTF
TRBV4-3	-	15	TRBJ2-7	-	TGCGCCAGCAGCCATCGCCGGAGTGTATCATACGAGCAGTACTTC	CASSHRRSVSYEQYF
TRBV9	-	12	TRBJ2-1	few	TGTGCCAGCAGAGCCGACGACAATGAGCAGTTCTTC	CASRADDNEQFF
TRBV27	-	15	TRBJ2-5	-	TGTGCCAGCAGTCCAGGGTGGGGGACCCAAGAGACCCAGTACTTC	CASSPGWGTQETQYF
TRBV5-1	-	16	TRBJ1-4	medium-sized	TGCGCCAGCAGCTTGGCCGGTGGACTGATGAATGAAAAACTGTTTTTT	CASSLAGGLMNEKLFF
TRBV19	TRBD2	15	TRBJ2-7	-	TGTGCCAGTAGATCTACTAGCGCCCGGACCTACGAGCAGTACTTC	CASRSTSARTYEQYF
TRBV25-1	TRBD2	14	TRBJ2-1	-	TGTGCCAGCAGCCGGACTAGCTTCTCCAGTGAGCAGTTCTTC	CASSRTSFSSEQFF
TRBV29-1	-	14	TRBJ1-1	few	TGCAGCGTTGAATGGGGGGGCATTAACACTGAAGCTTTCTTT	CSVEWGGINTEAFF
TRBV7-9	TRBD2	16	TRBJ2-1	few	TGTGCCAGCAGCTTAGGTACCCAGCGGGGGGGGTATGAGCAGTTCTTC	CASSLGTQRGGYEQFF
TRBV10-3	-	14	TRBJ2-3	once	TGTGCCATCAGAGATCTGACCTACACAGATACGCAGTATTTT	CAIRDLTYTDTQYF
TRBV28	-	15	TRBJ1-2	-	TGTGCCAGCAGCTTCGCCAATGCAGTGAACTATGGCTACACCTTC	CASSFANAVNYGYTF
TRBV5-1	TRBD2	16	TRBJ2-3	once	TGCGCCAGCAGCTACTGGACTAGCGGGGGCACAGATACGCAGTATTTT	CASSYWTSGGTDTQYF
TRBV19	-	11	TRBJ1-1	few	TGTGCCAGTAGTATCCAGTCTGAAGCTTTCTTT	CASSIQSEAFF
TRBV5-1	-	16	TRBJ2-7	-	TGCGCCAGCAGCTTCGGTGGGAATTACATTTCCTACGAGCAGTACTTC	CASSFGGNYISYEQYF
TRBV27	-	14	TRBJ2-2	few	TGTGCCAGCAGTTTACAGGGTGACACCGGGGAGCTGTTTTTT	CASSLQGDTGELFF
TRBV2	-	14	TRBJ2-2	medium-sized	TGTGCCAGCAAAGGGGCCCTGAATGGCGGGGAGCTGTTTTTT	CASKGALNGGELFF